This T cell receptor beta chain was sequenced during a study of blood T cell repertoires in COVID-19 (TCRdb year 2020). A note on the overall study: Samples covering the acute and convalescent phases of COVID-19 were provided by collaborators in the United States, Italy and Spain. The material from the prospective study consisted of cDNA or gDNA derived from T cells, B-cell-depleted T cells, or PBMCs. Deeply sampled blood TCRbeta repertoires from subjects exposed to, actively infected with, or recovered from COVID-19 were included in the dataset. The repertoires were released in a freely available public database intended as a resource for research on the immune response to SARS-CoV-2. The samples were drawn from the first 160 participants of the ongoing ImmuneRACE study and from 1,200 or so subjects provided by 6 global collaborators. Sample metadata almost always included a de-identified subject ID, COVID-19 status, age in years and sex. Where available, HLA class I and class II types were taken from metadata supplied by the sample provider and were not determined by assay-based typing.

TCRbeta CDR3 regions were amplified from genomic DNA by means of the immunoSEQ Assay, a bias-controlled multiplex PCR. In the source study's methods: Nucleated cell counts per sample were estimated from amplification of reference gene primers within the assay. To quantify the absolute abundance of each unique TCRbeta CDR3 rearrangement, sequence reads were collapsed and filtered. For each sample, productive Simpson clonality was calculated by taking the square root of Simpson's diversity index across productive rearrangements. TCRdb mirrors the immuneACCESS table, restricted to in-frame sequences. Some clones are absent from its copies; in checked studies, under half trace to an unresolved V gene, and the reason for the others is unknown. The D gene and trimming were derived from the DNA, and the V and J assignments and clone size from that table. Here the sample has 80,000 to 100,000 clones; more than 70% occur a single time. Over 10% of the sample belongs to the ten largest clones.

Overall results and qualifications from the work: The amount of clinical and demographic metadata varied by source and participant and was provided uncurated.

As for this clone: Its antigen target is currently unknown. No clone much larger than this one lies a single base away; base qualities are absent.

CDR1 is given as LNHDA and CDR2 as SQIVND, both from the germline V gene (reference sequence). Inclusive of the bounding cysteine and phenylalanine, the CDR3 is 15 residues long. Only CDR3 DNA remains: 45 bases, in frame from the first base. V loses 3 bases of germline sequence and J loses 1 base, and the interval between the two ends is 12 bases. Whole blood was collected in K2EDTA tubes by collaborating institutions according to the institutions' own protocols. For TCRbeta analysis, collaborators shipped samples in one of three forms: frozen whole blood, isolated PBMCs, or DNA extracted from either of those sample types.

The sequenced material came from peripheral blood. Rearrangement joined TRBV19 to TRBJ1-2; the D gene remains uncertain. This clonotype was obtained from a woman aged 60-70 years in a cohort sampled during active or convalescent COVID-19. The sequenced DNA is TGTGCCAGTAGTATTTTGGCAGGAAATAACTATGGCTACACCTTC. The encoded protein is CASSILAGNNYGYTF.